The 27 T cell receptor beta chains presented below share a single source sample, sequenced in a study of shared clonotypes between healthy human individuals. Clones were sequenced by immunoSEQ multiplex PCR, and TCRdb holds only the in-frame ones, with some missing. Among about 2.3 million clones, 85% to 95% were seen once, and the ten largest hold 0.37%. Material for sequencing was naive CD4+ T cells from PBMCs. As to subset: CD45RA+ positively selected. The receptors here all came from a man between 18 and 35 years old in good health. Some clones in this sample may be carry-over from other donors' samples.

The chain carries TRBV28 and TRBJ1-1; 7 nucleotides align to TRBD1. From germline, CDR1 is MDHEN and CDR2 SYDVKM. V gave up 5 bases and J gave up 5 bases; unmatched junction bases: 8. The CDR3 is 14 residues long. The CDR3 nucleotides are TGTGCCAGCAGTCAATACAGGGGTCGGACTGAAGCTTTCTTT. This codes for CASSQYRGRTEAFF.

V usage is TRBV5-1 and J usage is TRBJ2-7; maybe TRBD1 (5 bases). CDR3 length: 15 amino acids. Trimming shortened V by 2 bases and J by 2 bases, and 14 bases separated the two germline ends. Germline V lookup: CDR1 SGHRS, CDR2 YFSETQ. The DNA of the CDR3 is TGCGCCAGCAGCTTAAATACCGACAGCCCCTACGAGCAGTACTTC. As protein: CASSLNTDSPYEQYF.

This chain joins TRBV5-8 and TRBJ1-4; tentatively, D is TRBD1 (6 bases). This CDR3 is 14 amino acids long. Germline V CDR1 and CDR2: SGHTS, YDEGEE. V was cut by 3 bases and J by 7 bases, with 13 bases left in between. CDR3 loop: CASSSPGASEKLFF. In nucleotides, the CDR3 is TGTGCCAGCAGCTCCCCGGGGGCAAGTGAAAAACTGTTTTTT.

The genes are TRBV5-4 and TRBJ2-1, with D possibly matching TRBD1 (6 bases). The CDR3 is 15 residues long. Germline CDR1 reads SGHNT; CDR2 reads YYREEE (reference sequence). The V end lost 0 bases, the J end lost 4 bases, and 11 bases lay between the germline ends. The CDR3 loop is CASSLGTAGYNEQFF. DNA of the CDR3: TGTGCCAGCAGCTTGGGGACAGCTGGTTACAATGAGCAGTTCTTC. The complete variable domain, with remaining parts taken from reference TRBV5-4 and TRBJ2-1, reads ETGVTQSPTHLIKTRGQQVTLRCSSQSGHNTVSWYQQALGQGPQFIFQYYREEENGRGNFPPRFSGLQFPNYSSELNVNALELDDSALYLCASSLGTAGYNEQFFGPGTRLTVL.

This chain joins TRBV13 and TRBJ2-6; D unclear. There are 14 residues in the CDR3. Germline V lookup: CDR1 PRHDT, CDR2 FYEKMQ (reference sequence). Deletions cut 4 bases from V and 0 bases from J, with 4 bases between. CDR3 DNA: TGTGCCAGCAGCTGGAACTCTGGGGCCAACGTCCTGACTTTC. This translates into CASSWNSGANVLTF.

The CDR3 here is CASSQKGGQYF. CDR3 nucleotide sequence: TGTGCCAGCAGTCAGAAGGGCGGGCAGTACTTC. The chain links TRBV6-5 to TRBJ2-7; D unresolved. V was pared by 5 bases and J by 9 bases, with 11 bases between. The CDR3 has 11 amino acids. Germline V CDR1 and CDR2: MNHEY, SVGAGI.

The chain is built from TRBV11-2 and TRBJ2-2; 14 positions match TRBD2. The length of the CDR3 is 19 residues. Germline CDR1 and CDR2: SGHAT and FQNNGV. V lost 5 bases and J lost 1; bases outside the gene matches: 9. The CDR3, as DNA: TGTGCCAGCAGCACCATCTTCGGACTAGCGGGAGGGAACACCGGGGAGCTGTTTTTT. This encodes CASSTIFGLAGGNTGELFF.

The chain recombines TRBV18 with TRBJ1-3, with D hard to call. The germline gives CDR1 KGHSH, CDR2 LQKENI. The CDR3 has 14 residues. V was cut by 5 bases and J by 2 bases, with 10 bases left in between. CDR3 DNA sequence: TGTGCCAGCTCAGCCCCGAGTCCTGGAAACACCATATATTTT. Its translation is CASSAPSPGNTIYF.

Written as DNA, the CDR3 is TGTGCCAGCAGTATCCAAACAGGGAGGGTGACAGATACGCAGTATTTT. Protein product: CASSIQTGRVTDTQYF. The chain carries TRBV28 and TRBJ2-3; tentatively, D is TRBD2 (7 bases). V was trimmed by 5 bases and J by 3 bases, leaving 18 bases between them. The CDR3 loop spans 16 amino acids. Germline CDR1 and CDR2: MDHEN and SYDVKM.

The J gene is TRBJ2-7, the V gene TRBV28, with D possibly being TRBD2 (6 bases). Germline CDR1 MDHEN, CDR2 SYDVKM. The V and J ends lost 7 bases and 5 bases respectively, with 21 bases between them. The CDR3 extends over 15 amino acids. This chain's CDR3 is CASTPGTPRQDEQYF. CDR3 bases: TGTGCCAGCACCCCCGGGACTCCTCGGCAGGACGAGCAGTACTTC.

The chain has TRBV28 and TRBJ2-7, with D tentatively TRBD1 or TRBD2 (6 bases each). V lost 6 bases to trimming and J lost 7 bases, with 19 bases between them. The germline V gene has CDR1 MDHEN and CDR2 SYDVKM. There are 14 residues in the CDR3. CDR3 loop: CASSPPGAGFEQYF. The CDR3 DNA is TGTGCCAGCAGCCCTCCGGGGGCGGGGTTTGAGCAGTACTTC.

CDR3 in DNA: TGTGCCAGCAGCCACCTACCGGGGGAGGGCACAGATACGCAGTATTTT. It specifies CASSHLPGEGTDTQYF. The gene calls are TRBV4-2 and TRBJ2-3, with D possibly being TRBD2 (6 bases). CDR1 and CDR2 from the germline V gene are LGHNA and YNFKEQ. Trimming shortened V by 3 bases and J by 1 base, and 14 bases separated the two germline ends. This CDR3 contains 16 residues.

J is TRBJ2-3 and V is TRBV29-1, with D possibly TRBD1 on 5 matching bases. V was pared by 7 bases and J by 4 bases, with 15 bases between. Germline V gene lookup returns CDR1 SQVTM and CDR2 ANQGSEA. CDR3 length: 13 residues. DNA of the CDR3: TGCAGCGCCGTGTCAGCAGGGTCAGATACGCAGTATTTT. Its translation is CSAVSAGSDTQYF.

This chain uses TRBV5-1 with TRBJ1-4; D unresolved. The germline gives CDR1 SGHRS, CDR2 YFSETQ. V was pared by 0 bases and J by 7 bases, with 13 bases between. This CDR3 region has 15 residues. CDR3 sequence reads: CASSLAGEAGEKLFF. DNA for the CDR3: TGCGCCAGCAGCTTGGCCGGGGAAGCGGGTGAAAAACTGTTTTTT. Full variable domain (remainder filled in from reference TRBV5-1 and TRBJ1-4): KAGVTQTPRYLIKTRGQQVTLSCSPISGHRSVSWYQQTPGQGLQFLFEYFSETQRNKGNFPGRFSGRQFSNSRSEMNVSTLELGDSALYLCASSLAGEAGEKLFFGSGTQLSVL.

J is TRBJ2-2 and V is TRBV25-1; TRBD2 is a possible D gene (6 bases). Germline-derived CDR1 and CDR2 are MGHDK and SYGVNS. Trimming removed 4 bases at V and 2 bases at J, with 17 bases between. CDR3 length equals 17 residues. Here the CDR3 DNA reads TGTGCCAGCAGTGTGGGTAGTGGAGGGGCCAACACCGGGGAGCTGTTTTTT. Its protein is CASSVGSGGANTGELFF.

On this clone: Compared with germline, one end of the junction differs, possibly owing to a read error. The chain joins TRBV25-1 to TRBJ1-4; 8 nucleotides agree with TRBD1. Germline CDR1 and CDR2: MGHDK and SYGVNS. There are 13 residues in the CDR3. CDR3 sequence reads: CASQTGANEKLFF. The CDR3 region has the DNA TGTGCCAGCCAGACAGGGGCTAACGAAAAACTGTTTTTT.

This clone was observed once. The same CDR3 arises from other DNA sequences in this sample as well. This chain connects TRBV28 to TRBJ2-1; 8 nucleotides match TRBD1. Germline values: CDR1 MDHEN, CDR2 SYDVKM. V dropped 4 bases and J dropped 2; count of bases not matched to a gene: 4. The length of the CDR3 is 15 residues. The CDR3 loop is CASSYGQGAYNEQFF. The CDR3 DNA reads TGTGCCAGCAGTTATGGACAGGGTGCCTACAATGAGCAGTTCTTC.

The chain uses TRBV30 and TRBJ2-3; 15 nucleotides match TRBD2. The CDR3 runs to 15 residues. The J segment lost 5 bases and the V segment lost 5 bases, leaving 5 bases of the junction unmatched. Germline CDR1 is GTSNPN and CDR2 is SVGIG (reference sequence). The CDR3 nucleotides read TGTGCCTGGGGCCCGGGACTAGCGGGAGGAGATACGCAGTATTTT. It yields the protein CAWGPGLAGGDTQYF.

The rearrangement links TRBV7-3 to TRBJ2-5, with a possible D match to TRBD2 (6 bases). CDR3 length equals 13 residues. V was trimmed by 2 bases and J by 6 bases, leaving 10 bases between them. CDR1 and CDR2 from the germline V gene are SGHTA and FQGTGA. CDR3 amino acids: CASSLSGEKTQYF. CDR3 coding DNA: TGTGCCAGCAGCTTATCGGGGGAGAAGACCCAGTACTTC.

The chain is built from TRBV9 and TRBJ1-3; D perhaps matches TRBD1 (5 bases). The CDR3 spans 15 residues. Germline V gene sequence: CDR1 SGDLS, CDR2 YYNGEE. V dropped 4 bases and J dropped 0 bases, with 11 bases sitting between them. The CDR3 protein is CASSRGGDSGNTIYF. DNA for the CDR3: TGTGCCAGCAGCAGGGGAGGGGACTCTGGAAACACCATATATTTT.

This clone was counted once. The CDR3 DNA is TGCGCCAGCAGCCCTGGACTAGCGGGAAGAGAGACCCAGTACTTC. Translation: CASSPGLAGRETQYF. The rearrangement links TRBV4-3 to TRBJ2-5, with 12 bases aligning to TRBD2. V lost 4 bases to trimming and J lost 4 bases; unmatched junction nucleotides: 4. The CDR3 totals 15 residues. Germline V gene lookup returns CDR1 LGHNA and CDR2 YSLEER.

V gene TRBV18 combines with J gene TRBJ1-4; 9 bases map to TRBD1. V shed 5 bases, J shed 7 bases, and the junction held 11 bases outside the gene matches. Germline CDR1 reads KGHSH; CDR2 reads LQKENI. The CDR3 length is 16 residues. CDR3 in DNA: TGTGCCAGCTCAGAAATACAGGGGGCCCTGGGTGAAAAACTGTTTTTT. This codes for CASSEIQGALGEKLFF.

This chain connects TRBV7-2 to TRBJ2-1; TRBD2 might be the D (6 bases). The germline V and J ends were trimmed by 1 base and 0 bases, with 10 bases remaining between them. Germline CDR1 reads SGHTA; CDR2 reads FQGNSA. The CDR3 spans 16 residues. CDR3 nucleotides: TGTGCCAGCAGCTTAGTCGGTAGCGGCTCCTACAATGAGCAGTTCTTC. It specifies CASSLVGSGSYNEQFF.

V usage is TRBV27 and J usage is TRBJ2-1, with 8 bases fitting TRBD2. In germline, CDR1 is MNHEY, CDR2 SMNVEV (reference sequence). The CDR3 covers 13 residues. Trimming removed 3 bases from V and 6 bases from J; junction bases left unmatched: 1. Here the CDR3 reads CASSFREGNEQFF. As DNA, the CDR3 is TGTGCCAGCAGTTTCCGGGAGGGCAATGAGCAGTTCTTC.

This sequence joins TRBV5-1 and TRBJ2-7, with D tentatively TRBD2 (5 bases). The germline gives CDR1 SGHRS, CDR2 YFSETQ. V lost 2 bases to trimming and J lost 3 bases, with 12 bases between them. CDR3 length: 14 residues. In DNA, the CDR3 is TGCGCCAGCAGCTTCGAGCTAAGCGGCTACGAGCAGTACTTC. Protein sequence: CASSFELSGYEQYF.

V and J are TRBV7-6 and TRBJ2-1; D unclear. The CDR3 extends over 17 amino acids. V lost 1 base and J 4 bases, leaving 17 bases between the germline ends. The V gene's germline CDR1 is SGHVS and CDR2 FNYEAQ. Written as DNA, the CDR3 is TGTGCCAGCAGCTTAGTCTCCGGGCGGACCATTTACAATGAGCAGTTCTTC. Its translation is CASSLVSGRTIYNEQFF.

This chain joins TRBV18 and TRBJ2-1; tentative D call: TRBD1 (7 bases). Germline lookup yields CDR1 KGHSH and CDR2 LQKENI. This CDR3 is built from 15 residues. V was pared by 5 bases and J by 8 bases, with 19 bases between. CDR3 amino acids: CASSVAQGGWDEQFF. CDR3 in DNA: TGTGCCAGCTCAGTCGCGCAGGGGGGCTGGGATGAGCAGTTCTTC.